Given below is one T cell receptor (beta chain) in context. The antigen is undetermined. The CDR3 spans 16 residues. The V gene lost 6 bases and the J gene lost 2 bases, with 22 bases spanning the gap. Germline CDR1 and CDR2: DFQATT and SNEGSKA (reference sequence). The data were taken from a study of naive and memory T cell subsets. General study findings and limits: Especially in CD8 cells, naive repertoires contained a few larger clonotypes, possibly CD45RA-re-expressing memory cells.

The beta constant-region primer was an equimolar mix of two oligonucleotides covering TRBC1 and TRBC2. Four rounds of PCR amplified the ligated cDNA using nested alpha and beta constant-region primers plus SP2. TCRdb processed the UMI-ligation and nested PCR reads anew with MiXCR; each CDR3 protein has one entry. Of roughly 100,000 distinct CDR3 sequences listed, 11% are singletons. The chain has TRBV20-1 and TRBJ1-2; D perhaps matches TRBD1 (6 bases). Input material: naive CD4+ T cells from blood. The TCR was taken from a human donor in good health. The CDR3: CSAPRGGLSYNYGYTF. The CDR3 nucleotides read TGCAGTGCACCTCGAGGGGGGCTATCGTACAACTATGGCTACACCTTC.